The rows below give T cell receptor beta chains drawn from one sample of a study of cytomegalovirus exposure and HLA in healthy donors. The method was immunoSEQ multiplex PCR; TCRdb's version includes in-frame clones alone and lacks a portion of them. The sample yields some 180,000 clones, under 9.5% seen once. The sequencing sample was made of PBMCs. The receptors come from a woman between 25 and 40 years old in good health and CMV-seropositive. Each CDR3 is given with its conserved first and last residue. The D gene is left open where the match is weak. Expanded clones get a size class; other rows say once, few or many, or leave the size out.

d_gene,abundance,v_gene,j_gene,CDR3aa,CDR3nt
TRBD2,.,TRBV9,TRBJ2-2,CASSVVAGGGTGELFF,TGTGCCAGCAGCGTGGTGGCGGGAGGGGGTACCGGGGAGCTGTTTTTT
.,few,TRBV18,TRBJ1-1,CASSRLAENTEAFF,TGTGCCAGCTCTCGCCTAGCTGAGAACACTGAAGCTTTCTTT
TRBD2,.,TRBV7-9,TRBJ2-5,CASSLGSSGKETQYF,TGTGCCAGCAGCTTAGGGTCTAGCGGGAAAGAGACCCAGTACTTC
TRBD1,.,TRBV6-6,TRBJ1-5,CATLRGGNQPQHF,TGTGCCACCCTCAGGGGGGGCAATCAGCCCCAGCATTTT
TRBD2,.,TRBV5-4,TRBJ2-7,CASSRPGGNEQYF,TGTGCCAGCAGCCGGCCGGGGGGGAACGAGCAGTACTTC
.,.,TRBV12-5,TRBJ2-7,CASGPELRIREQYF,TGTGCTAGTGGCCCGGAGCTAAGGATTCGCGAGCAGTACTTC
.,.,TRBV29-1,TRBJ1-3,CSVTSNSGNTIYF,TGCAGCGTTACCTCTAACTCTGGAAACACCATATATTTT
.,many,TRBV2,TRBJ2-3,CATPSESTDTQYF,TGTGCCACCCCTAGCGAGAGCACAGATACGCAGTATTTT
.,.,TRBV7-9,TRBJ1-5,CASSRQVDQPQHF,TGTGCCAGCAGCAGACAGGTAGATCAGCCCCAGCATTTT
TRBD1,few,TRBV27,TRBJ1-1,CASSLGRDRGGNTEAFF,TGTGCCAGCAGTTTAGGGCGGGACAGGGGGGGGAACACTGAAGCTTTCTTT
TRBD1,.,TRBV2,TRBJ1-1,CASRETGGGTEAFF,TGTGCCAGCAGGGAGACAGGGGGCGGGACTGAAGCTTTCTTT
TRBD1,few,TRBV13,TRBJ2-7,CASSGPGQGQKEGEQYF,TGTGCCAGCAGCGGTCCGGGACAGGGCCAAAAAGAGGGCGAGCAGTACTTC
.,few,TRBV7-2,TRBJ1-5,CASSSPRQQWPQHF,TGTGCCAGCAGCTCCCCTCGTCAACAGTGGCCCCAGCATTTT
.,few,TRBV4-1,TRBJ1-3,CASSQDTRVPGNTIYF,TGCGCCAGCAGCCAAGATACCAGGGTACCTGGAAACACCATATATTTT
TRBD1,.,TRBV18,TRBJ2-7,CASSSGQARSYEQYF,TGTGCCAGCTCATCCGGACAGGCCCGCTCCTACGAGCAGTACTTC
TRBD1,.,TRBV14,TRBJ2-7,CASSQEQGNYEQYF,TGTGCCAGCAGCCAAGAACAGGGGAACTACGAGCAGTACTTC
.,.,TRBV21-1,TRBJ1-1,CASSNRRVVRGEAFF,TGTGCCAGCAGCAACCGCCGAGTTGTTAGGGGGGAAGCTTTCTTT
.,.,TRBV5-1,TRBJ2-1,CASSTGTRENEQFF,TGCGCCAGCAGCACAGGGACCAGGGAGAATGAGCAGTTCTTC
.,few,TRBV7-6,TRBJ1-5,CASSRQTNQPQHF,TGTGCCAGCAGCCGACAGACAAATCAGCCCCAGCATTTT
TRBD2,.,TRBV9,TRBJ2-5,CASSRLADQETQYF,TGTGCCAGCAGCCGACTAGCGGATCAAGAGACCCAGTACTTC
.,.,TRBV10-2,TRBJ1-2,CASRLTPAGNYGYTF,TGCGCCAGCAGGTTGACCCCAGCGGGTAACTATGGCTACACCTTC